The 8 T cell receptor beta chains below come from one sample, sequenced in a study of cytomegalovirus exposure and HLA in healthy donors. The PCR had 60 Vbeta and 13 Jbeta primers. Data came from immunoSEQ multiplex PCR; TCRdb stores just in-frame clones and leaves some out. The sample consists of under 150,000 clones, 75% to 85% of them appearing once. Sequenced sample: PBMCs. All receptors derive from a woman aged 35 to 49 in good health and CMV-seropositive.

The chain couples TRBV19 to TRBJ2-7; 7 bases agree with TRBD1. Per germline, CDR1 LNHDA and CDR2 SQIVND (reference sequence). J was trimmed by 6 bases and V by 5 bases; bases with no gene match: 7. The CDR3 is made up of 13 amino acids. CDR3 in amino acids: CASSVMTGREQYF. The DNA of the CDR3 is TGTGCCAGTAGTGTGATGACAGGGCGCGAGCAGTACTTC.

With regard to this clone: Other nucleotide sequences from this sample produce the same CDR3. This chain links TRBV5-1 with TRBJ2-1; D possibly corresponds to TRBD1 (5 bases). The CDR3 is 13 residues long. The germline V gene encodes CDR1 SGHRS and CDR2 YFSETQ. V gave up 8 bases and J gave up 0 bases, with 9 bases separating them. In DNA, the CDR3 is TGCGCCAGTTCCCAGGGCTCCTACAATGAGCAGTTCTTC. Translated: CASSQGSYNEQFF.

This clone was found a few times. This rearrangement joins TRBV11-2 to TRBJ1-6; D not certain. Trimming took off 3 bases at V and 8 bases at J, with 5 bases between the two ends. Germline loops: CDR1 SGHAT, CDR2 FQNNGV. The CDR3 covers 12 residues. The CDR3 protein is CASSFGDSPLHF. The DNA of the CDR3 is TGTGCCAGCAGCTTCGGGGATTCACCCCTCCACTTT.

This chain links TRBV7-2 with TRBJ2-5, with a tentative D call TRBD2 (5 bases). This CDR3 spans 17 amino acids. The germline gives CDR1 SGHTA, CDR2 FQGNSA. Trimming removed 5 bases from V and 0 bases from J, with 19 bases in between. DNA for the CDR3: TGTGCCAGCAGCCAAGCGGCGGAGCGGATCGACCAAGAGACCCAGTACTTC. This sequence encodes CASSQAAERIDQETQYF.

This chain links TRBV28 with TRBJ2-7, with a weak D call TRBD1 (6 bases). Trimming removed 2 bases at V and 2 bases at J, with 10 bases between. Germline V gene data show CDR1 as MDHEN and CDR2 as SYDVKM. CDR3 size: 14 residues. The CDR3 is CASSLGGQPYEQYF. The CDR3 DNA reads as TGTGCCAGCAGTTTAGGCGGACAGCCCTACGAGCAGTACTTC.

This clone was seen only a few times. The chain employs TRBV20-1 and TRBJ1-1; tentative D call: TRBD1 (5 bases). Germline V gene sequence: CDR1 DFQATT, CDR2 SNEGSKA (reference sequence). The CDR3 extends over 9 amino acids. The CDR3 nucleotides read TGCCTTAGACAGTTGCGGGCTTTCTTT. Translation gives CLRQLRAFF.

Here the CDR3 DNA reads TGTGCCAGCTCACCGAGGTTGGATGAAGCTTTCTTT. It encodes CASSPRLDEAFF. The rearrangement links TRBV18 to TRBJ1-1, with D unclear. The ends were cut back, 3 bases at V and 7 bases at J, with 9 bases in the middle. The CDR3 spans 12 residues. Looked up from germline, CDR1 is KGHSH and CDR2 is LQKENI.

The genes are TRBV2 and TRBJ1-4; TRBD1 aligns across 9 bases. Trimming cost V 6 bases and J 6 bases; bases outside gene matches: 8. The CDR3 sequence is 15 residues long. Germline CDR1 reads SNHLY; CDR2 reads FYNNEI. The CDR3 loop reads CASSLDRGGDEKLFF. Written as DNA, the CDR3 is TGTGCCAGCAGCCTAGACAGGGGGGGAGATGAAAAACTGTTTTTT. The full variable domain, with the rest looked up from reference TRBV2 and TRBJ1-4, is EPEVTQTPSHQVTQMGQEVILRCVPISNHLYFYWYRQILGQKVEFLVSFYNNEISEKSEIFDDQFSVERPDGSNFTLKIRSTKLEDSAMYFCASSLDRGGDEKLFFGSGTQLSVL.